Listed below are T cell receptor beta chains from one sample, sequenced in a study of cytomegalovirus exposure and HLA in healthy donors. Repertoires were generated with immunoSEQ multiplex PCR, while TCRdb's copy carries only in-frame clones and drops some. The repertoire holds 100,000 to 150,000 clones, with around 79% as singletons. What was sequenced was PBMCs. The receptors stem from a woman aged 40 to 49 in good health and CMV-seropositive. CDR3s include the opening cysteine and the closing phenylalanine or tryptophan. The D gene is left open where the match is weak. Only some rows state a clone size, as once, few, many or a class for expanded clones.

v_gene: TRBV14; d_gene: TRBD2; j_gene: TRBJ2-7; abundance: -; CDR3nt: TGTGCCAGCAGCCCCCTTAGCGGGAGAGGTAAAGACGAGCAGTACTTC; CDR3aa: CASSPLSGRGKDEQYF
v_gene: TRBV7-2; d_gene: -; j_gene: TRBJ2-1; abundance: -; CDR3nt: TGTGCCAGCAGCTTAGGCCAGCGGCTAAATGAGCAGTTCTTC; CDR3aa: CASSLGQRLNEQFF
v_gene: TRBV25-1; d_gene: TRBD1; j_gene: TRBJ1-4; abundance: -; CDR3nt: TGTGCCAGCAGTGAAACCGTCGGGACAGCCTTTAATGAAAAACTGTTTTTT; CDR3aa: CASSETVGTAFNEKLFF
v_gene: TRBV15; d_gene: TRBD2; j_gene: TRBJ2-1; abundance: -; CDR3nt: TGTGCCACCAGCCATACGGGGGGTCACTACAATGAGCAGTTCTTC; CDR3aa: CATSHTGGHYNEQFF
v_gene: TRBV18; d_gene: -; j_gene: TRBJ2-1; abundance: -; CDR3nt: TGTGCCAGCTCAGGGGACATCTACAATGAGCAGTTCTTC; CDR3aa: CASSGDIYNEQFF
v_gene: TRBV6-6; d_gene: TRBD1; j_gene: TRBJ1-4; abundance: once; CDR3nt: TGTGCCAGCCAGGGGGAATCTGAAAAACTGTTTTTT; CDR3aa: CASQGESEKLFF
v_gene: TRBV21-1; d_gene: -; j_gene: TRBJ1-3; abundance: -; CDR3nt: TGTGCCAGCAGCAAAGTTCCACGACAGAGCCACTCTGGAAACACCATATATTTT; CDR3aa: CASSKVPRQSHSGNTIYF
v_gene: TRBV18; d_gene: -; j_gene: TRBJ2-5; abundance: -; CDR3nt: TGTGCCAGCTCACCACGACCGGGAAGATCTACAGAGACCCAGTACTTC; CDR3aa: CASSPRPGRSTETQYF
v_gene: TRBV7-2; d_gene: -; j_gene: TRBJ2-7; abundance: -; CDR3nt: TGTGCCAGCAGCTCGGCAGGGCCATCCTCCTACGAGCAGTACTTC; CDR3aa: CASSSAGPSSYEQYF
v_gene: TRBV5-4; d_gene: -; j_gene: TRBJ2-3; abundance: -; CDR3nt: TGTGCCAGCAGCTTGGCCCCGGGATTATTCACAGATACGCAGTATTTT; CDR3aa: CASSLAPGLFTDTQYF
v_gene: TRBV6-5; d_gene: TRBD1; j_gene: TRBJ1-2; abundance: few; CDR3nt: TGTGCCAGCAAAGAGACAGGGGGCCATGGCTACACCTTC; CDR3aa: CASKETGGHGYTF
v_gene: TRBV7-2; d_gene: TRBD1; j_gene: TRBJ2-7; abundance: -; CDR3nt: TGTGCCAGCAGCCGCGGACAGGGTTACGAGCAGTACTTC; CDR3aa: CASSRGQGYEQYF
v_gene: TRBV1; d_gene: -; j_gene: TRBJ1-5; abundance: -; CDR3nt: TGCACCAGCAGCCAAGGGGGCGCTACTCAGGGTTTAGGTAGCAATCAGCCCCAGCATTTT; CDR3aa: CTSSQGGATQGLGSNQPQHF
v_gene: TRBV2; d_gene: TRBD2; j_gene: TRBJ2-2; abundance: -; CDR3nt: TGTGCCAGCAGAGGGACTACGAACACCGGGGAGCTGTTTTTT; CDR3aa: CASRGTTNTGELFF
v_gene: TRBV6-5; d_gene: TRBD1; j_gene: TRBJ2-3; abundance: -; CDR3nt: TGTGCCAGCAGTTACGGGGGACAGGGCACAGATACGCAGTATTTT; CDR3aa: CASSYGGQGTDTQYF
v_gene: TRBV2; d_gene: TRBD1; j_gene: TRBJ1-1; abundance: -; CDR3nt: TGTGCCAGCAGGGACAGGGCCGTTTACGCTTTCTTT; CDR3aa: CASRDRAVYAFF
v_gene: TRBV5-1; d_gene: TRBD1; j_gene: TRBJ1-3; abundance: few; CDR3nt: TGCGCCAGCAAGTCGGACAGGGCCGGAAACACCATATATTTT; CDR3aa: CASKSDRAGNTIYF
v_gene: TRBV6-1; d_gene: -; j_gene: TRBJ1-1; abundance: -; CDR3nt: TGTGCCAGCAGTGAACTCCTAGGGAACACTGAAGCTTTCTTT; CDR3aa: CASSELLGNTEAFF